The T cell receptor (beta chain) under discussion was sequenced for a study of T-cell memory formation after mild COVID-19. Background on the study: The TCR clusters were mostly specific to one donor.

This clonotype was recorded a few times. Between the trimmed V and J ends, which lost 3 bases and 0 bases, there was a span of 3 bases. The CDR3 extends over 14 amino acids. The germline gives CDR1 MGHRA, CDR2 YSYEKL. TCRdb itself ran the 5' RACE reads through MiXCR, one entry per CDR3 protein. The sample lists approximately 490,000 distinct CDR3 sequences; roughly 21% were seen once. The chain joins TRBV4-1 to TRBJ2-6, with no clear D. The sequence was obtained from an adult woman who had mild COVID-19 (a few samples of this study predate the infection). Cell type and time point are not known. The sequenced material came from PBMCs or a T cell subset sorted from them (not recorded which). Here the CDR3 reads CASSHYSGANVLTF. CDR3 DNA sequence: TGCGCCAGCAGCCACTACTCTGGGGCCAACGTCCTGACTTTC.